Below are 29 T cell receptor beta chains sequenced from a single sample in a study of shared clonotypes between healthy human individuals (dated by TCRdb to the early 2020s). Library preparation used the immunoSEQ multiplex PCR assay. This is the immuneACCESS table as TCRdb keeps it, with only in-frame sequences that have V and J called. A part of the clones is gone; compared with another copy, unresolved V genes explain less than half, and the rest is unexplained. The sample table shows about 2 million clones, and about 94% are seen once. Clones ranked in the top ten supply about 1.1% of the sample. CD8 naive samples consisted of CD45RO-negative cells that were positively selected for CCR7, yielding a CD45RA+CCR7+ population without TemRA cells. The specimen was naive CD8+ T cells sorted from blood. Interpreted using the paper, the cell subset or site label stands for: CD45RA+CCR7+. These receptors were taken from a man younger than 35 in good health.

The CDR3 DNA reads TGTGCCAGCAGTGAGGGGTTAACAAGCTCCTACGAGCAGTACTTC. The encoded protein is CASSEGLTSSYEQYF. The gene calls are TRBV6-1 and TRBJ2-7; D is undetermined. The CDR3 is made up of 15 amino acids. V gave up 3 bases and J gave up 0 bases, with 12 bases separating them. Per the germline V gene, CDR1 is MNHNS and CDR2 is SASEGT.

The chain couples TRBV5-1 to TRBJ1-1; 8 bases are a match to TRBD1. The CDR3 contains 14 residues. V shed 4 bases, J shed 3 bases, and the junction held 5 bases outside the gene matches. Germline V gene sequence: CDR1 SGHRS, CDR2 YFSETQ. The CDR3: CASSPWTGHTEAFF. The CDR3 nucleotides read TGCGCCAGCAGCCCATGGACAGGGCACACTGAAGCTTTCTTT.

This chain uses TRBV5-6 with TRBJ2-7, with 9 positions matching TRBD1. From germline, CDR1 is SGHDT and CDR2 YYEEEE. CDR3 length: 15 amino acids. V shed 2 bases, J shed 3 bases, and the junction held 6 bases outside the gene matches. CDR3 loop: CASSLGTGRIYEQYF. CDR3 in DNA: TGTGCCAGCAGCTTAGGGACAGGGAGGATCTACGAGCAGTACTTC. The full variable domain, in which reference TRBV5-6 and TRBJ2-7 provide the parts outside the CDR3, is DAGVTQSPTHLIKTRGQQVTLRCSPKSGHDTVSWYQQALGQGPQFIFQYYEEEERQRGNFPDRFSGHQFPNYSSELNVNALLLGDSALYLCASSLGTGRIYEQYFGPGTRLTVT.

CDR3 nucleotides: TGTGCCAGCAGCTTTCTCCCCGGGCCCACAGATACGCAGTATTTT. Translating it yields CASSFLPGPTDTQYF. The rearrangement uses TRBV7-3 and TRBJ2-3; D is ambiguous. Trimming cost V 3 bases and J 2 bases, with 12 bases left between them. The CDR3 length is 15 residues. Germline loops: CDR1 SGHTA, CDR2 FQGTGA.

The gene calls are TRBV7-9 and TRBJ2-3; 9 nucleotides line up with TRBD1. This CDR3 has 15 amino acids. Germline CDR1 SEHNR, CDR2 FQNEAQ (reference sequence). Losses at the gene ends were 5 bases for V and 3 bases for J; bases not matched to a gene: 6. The CDR3 region has the DNA TGTGCCAGCAGCCCCGGGACAGGGCGGACAGATACGCAGTATTTT. Its protein product is CASSPGTGRTDTQYF.

This chain links TRBV28 with TRBJ1-4; no definite D call. In germline, CDR1 is MDHEN, CDR2 SYDVKM. The CDR3 has 13 residues. V lost 5 bases and J lost 6, with 10 bases in between. The CDR3 sequence: CASSLSTDEKLFF. In DNA, the CDR3 is TGTGCCAGCAGTCTATCGACGGATGAAAAACTGTTTTTT.

The chain couples TRBV5-1 to TRBJ1-1; D is unclear. Germline V gene data show CDR1 as SGHRS and CDR2 as YFSETQ. This CDR3 is 14 amino acids long. The V and J ends lost 2 bases and 3 bases respectively, with 11 bases between them. The CDR3 DNA sequence: TGCGCCAGCAGCTTATTCGACTGGGACACTGAAGCTTTCTTT. Translating it yields CASSLFDWDTEAFF.

About this clone itself: Other DNA sequences of this sample code for an identical CDR3. This sequence joins TRBV5-8 and TRBJ1-1; D remains unclear. Germline-derived CDR1 and CDR2 are SGHTS and YDEGEE. The CDR3 totals 14 residues. V lost 0 bases to trimming and J lost 1 base, with 7 bases between them. CDR3: CASSLVGGNTEAFF. CDR3 in DNA: TGTGCCAGCAGCTTGGTGGGCGGGAACACTGAAGCTTTCTTT.

Concerning this clone: Different DNA sequences within this sample yield the same CDR3. CDR3 sequence (DNA): TGTGCCAGCAGGGGAAGCACAGATACGCAGTATTTT. Translation gives CASRGSTDTQYF. The V and J genes are TRBV2 and TRBJ2-3; D is uncertain. The germline CDR1 and CDR2 sequences are SNHLY and FYNNEI. V lost 6 bases and J lost 0, with 4 bases in between. This CDR3 contains 12 residues.

About this clone itself: In the same sample, other DNA sequences code for this CDR3. The chain combines TRBV9 with TRBJ2-3; unclear D gene. V shed 4 bases and J shed 1 base, with 7 bases lying between them. This CDR3 region has 13 residues. Germline assignment: CDR1 SGDLS and CDR2 YYNGEE. CDR3 coding DNA: TGTGCCAGCAGCCCCCCGGGCACAGATACGCAGTATTTT. Residues: CASSPPGTDTQYF.

CDR3 in amino acids: CASSIRPGHEQYF. CDR3 sequence (DNA): TGTGCCAGTAGTATAAGACCGGGCCACGAGCAGTACTTC. The chain joins TRBV19 to TRBJ2-7; D gene uncertain. The CDR3 runs to 13 residues. CDR1 and CDR2 from the germline V gene are LNHDA and SQIVND (reference sequence). V gave up 2 bases and J gave up 5 bases, with 10 bases separating them.

The chain uses TRBV4-3 and TRBJ2-2; perhaps TRBD2 as D (6 bases). The V gene lost 0 bases and the J gene lost 7 bases, with 15 bases spanning the gap. Germline V lookup: CDR1 LGHNA, CDR2 YSLEER. The CDR3 sequence is 16 residues long. In DNA form, the CDR3 reads TGCGCCAGCAGCCAAGATGAGGGAGGAGAACTCGGGGAGCTGTTTTTT. It translates to CASSQDEGGELGELFF.

Regarding this clone: Other DNA sequences from this sample encode an identical CDR3 as well. The chain is built from TRBV2 and TRBJ2-7; no firm D call. Between the trimmed V and J ends, which lost 3 bases and 0 bases, there was a span of 6 bases. The V gene's germline CDR1 is SNHLY and CDR2 FYNNEI. This CDR3 is built from 13 residues. The CDR3 is CASSESNSYEQYF. The CDR3 region has the DNA TGTGCCAGCAGTGAGTCGAACTCCTACGAGCAGTACTTC.

This clone showed up just once. The rearrangement links TRBV6-6 to TRBJ2-7; 7 bases agree with TRBD2. The germline V gene has CDR1 MNHNY and CDR2 SVGAGI (reference sequence). This CDR3 spans 11 amino acids. With 7 bases clipped from V and 3 bases from J, the junction kept 0 bases outside the gene matches. The CDR3 protein is CASIAGYEQYF. The CDR3 DNA follows: TGTGCCAGCATAGCGGGCTACGAGCAGTACTTC.

In DNA, the CDR3 is TGTGCCAGCAGCGACGACAGTGATGTTCAGTACTTC. It is translated as CASSDDSDVQYF. The chain is built from TRBV7-9 and TRBJ2-4, with D possibly being TRBD1 (5 bases). This CDR3 comprises 12 residues. The V and J ends lost 5 bases and 11 bases respectively, with 13 bases between them. Germline V gives CDR1 SEHNR, CDR2 FQNEAQ (reference sequence).

The CDR3 sequence is CASRPFRDSSYNEQFF. For the CDR3, the DNA is TGTGCCAGCAGACCGTTCCGGGACAGCTCCTACAATGAGCAGTTCTTC. The chain joins TRBV5-6 to TRBJ2-1, with TRBD1 matching 7 bases. Looked up from germline, CDR1 is SGHDT and CDR2 is YYEEEE. V lost 5 bases and J lost 0; bases outside the gene matches: 8. The CDR3 sequence is 16 residues long.

The chain has TRBV27 and TRBJ2-7; 11 bases agree with TRBD2. Germline-derived CDR1 and CDR2 are MNHEY and SMNVEV (reference sequence). CDR3 length: 14 residues. The ends lost 6 bases at V and 5 bases at J; junction bases unmatched: 6. CDR3: CASRIAGGADEQYF. Written as DNA, the CDR3 is TGTGCCAGCAGGATAGCGGGGGGGGCCGACGAGCAGTACTTC.

V is TRBV11-3 and J is TRBJ1-4; TRBD1 matches 7 bases. After removal of 9 bases from V and 3 bases from J, the junction contained 1 base not matched to a gene. CDR3 length: 12 amino acids. Germline V gene data show CDR1 as SGHNT and CDR2 as YENEEA. This CDR3 is CASDRANEKLFF. CDR3 coding DNA: TGTGCCAGTGACAGGGCTAATGAAAAACTGTTTTTT.

CDR3 protein: CASSLGLAGGPEETQYF. The CDR3 DNA reads TGTGCCAGCAGCTTAGGACTAGCGGGAGGGCCTGAAGAGACCCAGTACTTC. V gene TRBV13 combines with J gene TRBJ2-5; 13 nucleotides align to TRBD2. The V gene end was trimmed by 0 bases and the J gene end by 3 bases; junction bases not matched to a gene: 4. The CDR3 consists of 17 residues. Germline CDR1 PRHDT, CDR2 FYEKMQ (reference sequence).

J is TRBJ1-2 and V is TRBV28; D unclear. The germline CDR1 and CDR2 sequences are MDHEN and SYDVKM. The ends were cut back, 1 base at V and 3 bases at J, with 15 bases in the middle. This CDR3 is 16 amino acids long. CDR3 nucleotide sequence: TGTGCCAGCAGTTTATCCCCGCCCGGGATCTACTATGGCTACACCTTC. Translated, it gives CASSLSPPGIYYGYTF.

J is TRBJ2-7 and V is TRBV7-9; D is unclear. CDR1 is SEHNR and CDR2 is FQNEAQ in the germline V gene (reference sequence). The CDR3 covers 12 residues. Trimming removed 5 bases from V and 5 bases from J, with 10 bases in between. The CDR3 bases are TGTGCCAGCAGCCCAACTCTCCACGAGCAGTACTTC. Amino acid sequence: CASSPTLHEQYF.

The count of this clone is one. This chain's CDR3 is CASSEPLADEQYF. The CDR3 nucleotides read TGTGCCAGCAGCGAACCACTAGCGGACGAGCAGTACTTC. The V call is TRBV7-9, the J call TRBJ2-7; TRBD2 agrees at 8 bases. There are 13 residues in the CDR3. Germline CDR1 SEHNR, CDR2 FQNEAQ (reference sequence). With 5 bases clipped from V and 5 bases from J, the junction kept 5 bases outside the gene matches.

This clone has more than one count but fewer than ten. V usage is TRBV28 and J usage is TRBJ1-1, with a possible D match to TRBD1 (5 bases). Per the germline V gene, CDR1 is MDHEN and CDR2 is SYDVKM. The CDR3 length is 14 residues. The V end lost 7 bases, the J end lost 7 bases, and 19 bases lay between the germline ends. CDR3 DNA: TGTGCCAGCACCCCGCCAAGTCTTAGGGGTGAAGCTTTCTTT. Its protein product is CASTPPSLRGEAFF.

The chain carries TRBV13 and TRBJ1-2; possibly TRBD1 for D (6 bases). The germline V and J ends were trimmed by 2 bases and 0 bases, with 13 bases remaining between them. Germline CDR1 PRHDT, CDR2 FYEKMQ (reference sequence). The CDR3 is 16 amino acids. The CDR3 here is CASSLLPGESNYGYTF. In DNA form, the CDR3 reads TGTGCCAGCAGCTTATTGCCAGGGGAGTCTAACTATGGCTACACCTTC.

The rearrangement uses TRBV19 and TRBJ1-2; D is possibly TRBD1 (5 bases). The CDR3 extends over 12 amino acids. In germline, CDR1 is LNHDA, CDR2 SQIVND (reference sequence). Trimming removed 6 bases at V and 4 bases at J, with 9 bases between. This CDR3 reads CASRGAGYGYTF. The DNA for the CDR3 is TGTGCCAGTAGAGGGGCAGGCTATGGCTACACCTTC.

On this clone: This CDR3 is also generated by other DNA sequences in the sample. The CDR3 sequence is CASSLGTGGNEQFF. The CDR3 DNA reads as TGTGCCAGCAGTTTGGGGACAGGGGGGAATGAGCAGTTCTTC. The gene calls are TRBV27 and TRBJ2-1; TRBD1 matches 11 bases. Germline assignment: CDR1 MNHEY and CDR2 SMNVEV (reference sequence). The CDR3 loop spans 14 amino acids. J lost 7 bases, V lost 3 bases, and 2 bases had no gene match.

J is TRBJ2-5 and V is TRBV7-9; D uncertain. CDR3 length: 12 amino acids. In germline, CDR1 is SEHNR, CDR2 FQNEAQ (reference sequence). Trimming shortened V by 3 bases and J by 5 bases, and 7 bases separated the two germline ends. Here the CDR3 reads CASSFERETQYF. For the CDR3, the DNA is TGTGCCAGCAGCTTCGAAAGGGAGACCCAGTACTTC.

This chain uses TRBV6-5 with TRBJ2-1; the D call may be TRBD1 or TRBD2 (5 bases each). The CDR3 covers 15 residues. Germline CDR1 and CDR2: MNHEY and SVGAGI. V was trimmed by 4 bases and J by 6 bases, leaving 16 bases between them. CDR3: CASSFASGPTNEQFF. In DNA, the CDR3 is TGTGCCAGCAGTTTCGCTTCGGGACCAACCAATGAGCAGTTCTTC.

The rearrangement links TRBV11-3 to TRBJ2-7, with no clear D. V shed 5 bases and J shed 5 bases, with 13 bases lying between them. Germline CDR1 SGHNT, CDR2 YENEEA. This CDR3 comprises 13 residues. The CDR3 protein is CASSRWSLDEQYF. Here the CDR3 DNA reads TGTGCCAGCAGCCGTTGGAGCCTCGACGAGCAGTACTTC.